This TCR beta chain comes out of a study of blood T cell repertoires in COVID-19. Background on the study: Specimens from acute and convalescent COVID-19 originated in the United States, Italy and Spain. Sample material is recorded as cDNA or gDNA derived from T cells, B-cell-depleted T cells, or PBMCs.

Original processing methods: The assay estimated nucleated cells by amplifying reference gene primers. Measured with immunoSEQ multiplex PCR; TCRdb has only the in-frame clones, and not every one. V and J calls and clone size are those listed in that table; D and trimming were worked out from the DNA. The sample contains roughly 200,000 clones, roughly 87% of which appear only once. The CDR3 has 13 residues. Germline values: CDR1 GTSNPN, CDR2 SVGIG (reference sequence). The V end lost 5 bases, the J end lost 5 bases, and 12 bases lay between the germline ends. Assignment of participants to cohorts was predicated upon participant-reported clinical history.

This TCR derives from a man aged 18 to 30 with acute COVID-19. The rearrangement links TRBV30 to TRBJ2-2, with D hard to call. Sequenced: PBMCs or T cells enriched from blood (not recorded which). In DNA, the CDR3 is TGTGCCTGGGATGGAGTTGGGACCGGGGAGCTGTTTTTT. It is translated as CAWDGVGTGELFF.